This record covers a single T cell receptor (beta chain). Its antigen remains unidentified. Both about-4-week and about-12-week second-dose recipients were combined. The sample comes from a study of T cell responses to AZD1222 COVID-19 vaccine. Overall study findings and caveats: Among the donors, most were white British and more were female, and clonal diversity was possibly underestimated. Spike-specific TCR breadth rose after two AZD1222 doses, and depth rose as well.

Profiling relied on immunoSEQ multiplex PCR, and the TCRdb table lists in-frame clones only, not all of them. The table lists 43,000 or so clones, roughly 91% of them singletons. With V trimmed by 3 bases and J by 7 bases, 6 bases remained unmatched. This CDR3 contains 15 residues. Germline CDR1 reads SNHLY; CDR2 reads FYNNEI. This TCR was recovered from an adult who received the AZD1222 COVID-19 vaccine. The sample in question was peripheral blood, obtained 28 days after the second AZD1222 dose. This chain links TRBV2 with TRBJ1-6; 7 bases are a match to TRBD1. The CDR3 coding sequence is TGTGCCAGCAGTGAGCAGGGGGTAAGAAATTCACCCCTCCACTTT. This sequence encodes CASSEQGVRNSPLHF.